Presented here are 2 T cell receptor beta chains from one specimen sequenced in a study of neoadjuvant nivolumab and ipilimumab in lung cancer. Assay used: immunoSEQ multiplex PCR; TCRdb lists only in-frame clones, some missing. The repertoire holds about 18,000 clones, with 80% to 90% as singletons. Sample: peripheral blood, taken before neoadjuvant nivolumab, alone or with ipilimumab. These receptors were obtained from an adult with non-small cell lung cancer.

The chain couples TRBV5-1 to TRBJ2-3; perhaps TRBD1 as D (5 bases). This CDR3 has 14 residues. With 0 bases removed from V and 2 bases from J, the gap between germline ends came to 7 bases. Germline V lookup: CDR1 SGHRS, CDR2 YFSETQ. CDR3 sequence: CASSLGQPTDTQYF. CDR3 DNA: TGCGCCAGCAGCTTGGGACAGCCCACAGATACGCAGTATTTT.

The CDR3 DNA reads as TGCGCCAGCAGCTTTTCGGGGGCGGTCACCGGGGAGCTGTTTTTT. This sequence encodes CASSFSGAVTGELFF. The chain uses TRBV5-1 and TRBJ2-2; D may match TRBD1 or TRBD2 (6 bases each). The CDR3 totals 15 residues. Trimming cost V 2 bases and J 4 bases, with 12 bases left between them. Germline V gene lookup returns CDR1 SGHRS and CDR2 YFSETQ.